This T cell receptor beta chain was observed in a study of blood T cells in healthy people across ages. Using a J-beta primer mix together with a sample-barcoded 5' primer, a second PCR was run for roughly 6 to 12 cycles. TCRdb independently ran MiXCR on the 5' RACE reads; one entry per CDR3 protein. The data show 1.5 million to 2 million distinct CDR3 sequences, approximately 40% seen once. Per-sample PBMC isolation yielded at least 7 million cells. Germline CDR1 is MNHEY and CDR2 is SVGAGI. CDR3 length: 13 amino acids. The V gene lost 6 bases and the J gene lost 6 bases, with 15 bases spanning the gap.

The chain links TRBV6-5 to TRBJ2-7; D remains ambiguous. This TCR derives from a human donor in good health. Specimen: blood. The CDR3 DNA reads TGTGCCAGCAGACGAGGCGAACCTACCGAGCAGTACTTC. Protein sequence: CASRRGEPTEQYF.